Given below is one T cell receptor beta chain in context. The data belong to a study of blood T cell repertoires in COVID-19. Study as a whole: Specimens from acute and convalescent COVID-19 originated in the United States, Italy and Spain. From T cells, B-cell-depleted T cells, or PBMCs came the material, which was cDNA or gDNA.

Germline assignment: CDR1 SNHLY and CDR2 FYNNEI. The CDR3 totals 15 residues. V dropped 7 bases and J dropped 8; count of bases not matched to a gene: 15. Sequencing was performed with immunoSEQ multiplex PCR; in TCRdb, only in-frame clones are kept and a portion is missing. The sample has 90,000 to 110,000 clones, 85% seen once; the top ten hold around 4.5%. The J gene is TRBJ1-2, the V gene TRBV2; TRBD1 agrees at 8 bases. This clonotype was obtained from a man aged 50 to 60 with acute or convalescent COVID-19. The sequenced material came from peripheral blood. CDR3 nucleotides: TGTGCCAGCAACCAACAGGGGGTTGCTGAGGAGGGCTACACCTTC. Amino acids: CASNQQGVAEEGYTF.